The present T cell receptor beta chain was sequenced within a study of beta chain features in type 1 diabetes. Notes on the study in general: TCRB CDR3s from Type 1 diabetes patients were moderately but significantly shorter in all four CD4+ subsets.

Expressed TCRB transcripts got sequenced, as all isolated RNA was reverse transcribed. The study sequenced naive, central memory and regulatory T cell samples to an average of about 3.5 million reads. Profiling relied on immunoSEQ multiplex PCR, and the TCRdb table lists in-frame clones only, not all of them. The table has around 100,000 clones, approximately 30% seen once. Germline V gene data show CDR1 as SQVTM and CDR2 as ANQGSEA. The length of the CDR3 is 14 residues. The ends lost 6 bases at V and 8 bases at J; junction bases unmatched: 13. As regards this clone: Its target is not known.

The chain is built from TRBV29-1 and TRBJ1-2, with 9 bases fitting TRBD1. The origin of this receptor is a woman younger than 35 with type 1 diabetes. The sample was central memory CD4+ T cells from blood. Written as DNA, the CDR3 is TGCAGCGTGCACGCGGACAGGGGCCGAGGGGGCTACACCTTC. This encodes CSVHADRGRGGYTF.